These 8 T cell receptor beta chains came from one sample sequenced in a study of shared clonotypes between healthy human individuals. The repertoire was sequenced with immunoSEQ multiplex PCR; TCRdb's copy has only in-frame clones and lacks some. The sample holds fewer than 1.8 million clones, 97% to 99% seen once. Sample: naive CD4+ T cells sorted from blood. The subset denotes: CD45RA+ positively selected. The source of these receptors is a man aged 30 to 39 in good health.

As to this clone: Different DNA sequences within this sample yield the same CDR3. The chain links TRBV9 to TRBJ2-2; D gene unclear. CDR3 length: 14 amino acids. V lost 0 bases and J 2 bases, leaving 5 bases between the germline ends. Germline loops: CDR1 SGDLS, CDR2 YYNGEE. This CDR3 reads CASSVAVNTGELFF. CDR3 DNA: TGTGCCAGCAGCGTAGCCGTTAACACCGGGGAGCTGTTTTTT.

The chain's CDR3 is CASSQATGAGYGYTF. Written as DNA, the CDR3 is TGTGCCAGCAGCCAAGCGACAGGGGCCGGCTATGGCTACACCTTC. The chain has TRBV14 and TRBJ1-2; 8 nucleotides agree with TRBD1. J was trimmed by 4 bases and V by 1 base; bases with no gene match: 5. The CDR3 length is 15 residues. Germline lookup yields CDR1 SGHDN and CDR2 FVKESK.

The chain employs TRBV27 and TRBJ2-1; D gene uncertain. The CDR3 is 13 residues long. The V gene lost 6 bases and the J gene lost 8 bases, with 14 bases spanning the gap. Germline CDR1 is MNHEY and CDR2 is SMNVEV (reference sequence). CDR3 amino acids: CASRTDWQYEQFF. The CDR3 DNA sequence: TGTGCCAGCAGGACCGACTGGCAATATGAGCAGTTCTTC.

This clone came up a few times. The CDR3 sequence: CASSATSGFYNEQFF. CDR3 nucleotides: TGTGCCAGCAGCGCGACTAGCGGGTTCTACAATGAGCAGTTCTTC. The rearrangement uses TRBV9 and TRBJ2-1, with 10 bases that match TRBD2. The CDR3 loop spans 15 amino acids. With V trimmed by 3 bases and J by 3 bases, 3 bases remained unmatched. Germline V gene lookup returns CDR1 SGDLS and CDR2 YYNGEE.

The chain couples TRBV6-4 to TRBJ1-2; perhaps TRBD1 as D (6 bases). V dropped 6 bases and J dropped 7 bases, with 18 bases sitting between them. There are 14 residues in the CDR3. Per germline, CDR1 MRHNA and CDR2 SNTAGT. The CDR3, as DNA: TGTGCCAGCAGCCCCGCACAGGGTTCATCTGGCTACACCTTC. It translates to CASSPAQGSSGYTF.

This chain connects TRBV2 to TRBJ1-5, with D possibly matching TRBD1 (5 bases). CDR1 and CDR2 from the germline V gene are SNHLY and FYNNEI. This CDR3 has 12 amino acids. Deletions cut 4 bases from V and 5 bases from J, with 6 bases between. The CDR3 region has the DNA TGTGCCAGCAGTGCGGGGGATCAGCCCCAGCATTTT. The encoded protein is CASSAGDQPQHF. Looking up the rest from reference TRBV2 and TRBJ1-5 gives the full variable domain: EPEVTQTPSHQVTQMGQEVILRCVPISNHLYFYWYRQILGQKVEFLVSFYNNEISEKSEIFDDQFSVERPDGSNFTLKIRSTKLEDSAMYFCASSAGDQPQHFGDGTRLSIL.

The chain carries TRBV9 and TRBJ2-1; 11 positions match TRBD2. V trimming: 3 bases; J trimming: 9 bases; junction bases outside the gene matches: 11. This CDR3 comprises 16 residues. Germline V gene lookup returns CDR1 SGDLS and CDR2 YYNGEE. The CDR3 DNA reads as TGTGCCAGCAGCGGGTTAATAGCGGGAGGGCCGGTTGAGCAGTTCTTC. Translating it yields CASSGLIAGGPVEQFF.

This clone appeared once. The J gene is TRBJ2-5, the V gene TRBV5-1; no firm D call. CDR1 is SGHRS, CDR2 YFSETQ, per germline. The CDR3 runs 13 residues. V lost 0 bases and J lost 0, with 3 bases in between. The chain's CDR3 is CASSLVHQETQYF. In nucleotides, the CDR3 is TGCGCCAGCAGCTTGGTCCACCAAGAGACCCAGTACTTC. The variable domain in full, completed from reference TRBV5-1 and TRBJ2-5, reads KAGVTQTPRYLIKTRGQQVTLSCSPISGHRSVSWYQQTPGQGLQFLFEYFSETQRNKGNFPGRFSGRQFSNSRSEMNVSTLELGDSALYLCASSLVHQETQYFGPGTRLLVL.